This TCR beta chain was recovered during a study of blood T cell repertoires in COVID-19. Study-level information: Material from acute and convalescent COVID-19 was sourced from the United States, Italy and Spain. Nucleic acid was either cDNA or gDNA, and it came from T cells, B-cell-depleted T cells, or PBMCs.

The CDR3 runs 14 residues. V was cut by 4 bases and J by 4 bases, with 13 bases left in between. Germline values: CDR1 LGHDT, CDR2 YNNKEL (reference sequence). As originally analysed: Reference gene primer amplification gave nucleated cell count estimates. Libraries were prepared by immunoSEQ multiplex PCR; TCRdb keeps only in-frame clonotypes and omits some of them. V and J calls and clone size follow that table, whereas D and trimming were derived from the DNA. The table includes approximately 41,000 clones, roughly four fifths detected once. This chain joins TRBV3-1 (or the pseudogene TRBV3-2) and TRBJ1-2, with a possible D match to TRBD1 (5 bases). The sequence was obtained from a man in his forties with active or convalescent COVID-19. Sequences were obtained from peripheral blood. The CDR3 region is CASSREGGAYGYTF. The CDR3 DNA sequence: TGTGCCAGCAGCCGTGAGGGCGGGGCCTATGGCTACACCTTC.